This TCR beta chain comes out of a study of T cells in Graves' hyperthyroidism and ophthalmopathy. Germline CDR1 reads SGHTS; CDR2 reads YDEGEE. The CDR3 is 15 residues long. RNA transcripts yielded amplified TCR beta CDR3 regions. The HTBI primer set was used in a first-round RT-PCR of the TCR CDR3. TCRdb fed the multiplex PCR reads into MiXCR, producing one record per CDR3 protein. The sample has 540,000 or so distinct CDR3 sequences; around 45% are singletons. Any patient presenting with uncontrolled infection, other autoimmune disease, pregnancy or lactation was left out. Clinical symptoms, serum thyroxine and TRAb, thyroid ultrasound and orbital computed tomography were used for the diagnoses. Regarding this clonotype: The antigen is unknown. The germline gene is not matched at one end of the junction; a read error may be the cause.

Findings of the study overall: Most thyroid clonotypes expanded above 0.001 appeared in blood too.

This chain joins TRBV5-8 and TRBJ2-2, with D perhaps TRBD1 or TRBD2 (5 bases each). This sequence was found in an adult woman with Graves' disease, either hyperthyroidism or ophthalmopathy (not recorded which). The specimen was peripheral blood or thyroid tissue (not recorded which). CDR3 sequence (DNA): TGTGCCAGCAGTTCCGTTTGGGGGAACACTGGGGAGCTGTTTTTT. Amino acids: CASSSVWGNTGELFF.